The subject of this entry is one T cell receptor (beta chain). Time point noted: pre-sensitization, week 0. Treatment noted: therapeutic diphenylcyclopropenone sensitization with weekly scalp DPC. V lost 2 bases and J 0 bases, leaving 17 bases between the germline ends. The CDR3 contains 18 residues. Looked up from germline, CDR1 is SGHDT and CDR2 is YYEEEE. MiXCR, applied by TCRdb to the RACE reads, yields one record per CDR3 protein. The sample carries approximately 60,000 distinct CDR3 sequences, around 10% recorded once. The data are from a study of human T cells and chemical hapten exposure. Whole-study context: Sensitization applied 2% DPC to around 2 cm by around 2 cm of upper inner arm skin.

The chain joins TRBV5-6 to TRBJ2-2; no clear D gene. Specimen: whole blood, collected in connection with sensitization to the hapten diphenylcyclopropenone (DPC). This TCR derives from a man between 40 and 49 years old with alopecia areata. Some clones in this sample may be carry-over from other donors' samples. CDR3 sequence: CASSLLSRTVANTGELFF. The CDR3 DNA is TGTGCCAGCAGCTTATTGTCGAGAACGGTCGCGAACACCGGGGAGCTGTTTTTT.